Listed below are T cell receptor beta chains from one sample, sequenced in a study of T cell responses to AZD1222 COVID-19 vaccine. Some clones are missing from TCRdb's copy, which holds only in-frame ones; the method was immunoSEQ multiplex PCR. Here the sample spans approximately 100,000 clones, around 94% being singletons. The sequences come from peripheral blood, collected on day 0 of AZD1222 vaccination. These receptors were obtained from an adult in good health. Each CDR3 is given with its conserved first and last residue. A D gene is named only where the DNA matches it firmly. Size tells how often a clone was seen (once, few, many) or the class of an expanded clone, and some rows leave it out.

TRBD2,-,TRBV7-2,TRBJ2-3,CASSSQRGRTDTQYF,TGTGCCAGCAGCTCCCAGCGGGGACGCACAGATACGCAGTATTTT
-,-,TRBV7-9,TRBJ1-4,CASSPRGEKLFF,TGTGCCAGCAGCCCTAGGGGGGAAAAACTGTTTTTT
-,-,TRBV4-1,TRBJ1-1,CASSQALGANEAFF,TGCGCCAGCAGCCAAGCACTAGGTGCAAATGAAGCTTTCTTT
-,once,TRBV19,TRBJ2-3,CASSRGQTSTDTQYF,TGTGCCAGTAGTAGAGGACAGACTAGCACAGATACGCAGTATTTT
-,-,TRBV7-2,TRBJ2-7,CASRGQTPYEQYF,TGTGCCAGCAGGGGTCAAACACCGTACGAGCAGTACTTC
-,-,TRBV13,TRBJ1-3,CASSLRSGNTIYF,TGTGCCAGCAGCTTACGCTCTGGAAACACCATATATTTT
-,once,TRBV5-4,TRBJ1-5,CASSSTPRQGNQPQHF,TGTGCCAGCAGCTCTACCCCCAGACAGGGCAATCAGCCCCAGCATTTT
-,-,TRBV24-1,TRBJ2-2,CATSSSRLRTGELFF,TGTGCCACCAGTAGTAGCCGCCTCAGAACCGGGGAGCTGTTTTTT
-,once,TRBV3-1/TRBV3-2,TRBJ1-1,CASSQVPAGTEAFF,TGTGCCAGCAGCCAAGTTCCAGCCGGCACTGAAGCTTTCTTT
-,-,TRBV7-2,TRBJ1-2,CASSLEYGYTF,TGTGCCAGCAGCTTAGAATATGGCTACACCTTC
TRBD2,-,TRBV27,TRBJ2-1,CASSLQGTSGEQFF,TGTGCCAGCAGTTTACAAGGGACTAGCGGTGAGCAGTTCTTC
-,-,TRBV4-3,TRBJ1-3,CASSQDHGKLGNTIYF,TGCGCCAGCAGCCAAGATCACGGGAAATTAGGAAACACCATATATTTT
TRBD1,once,TRBV27,TRBJ2-1,CASRDRGSSYNEQFF,TGTGCCAGCAGGGACAGGGGGAGCTCCTACAATGAGCAGTTCTTC
TRBD1,-,TRBV6-5,TRBJ1-6,CASSSDRGGSPLHF,TGTGCCAGCAGTTCCGACAGGGGTGGTTCACCCCTCCACTTT
-,-,TRBV12-3/TRBV12-4,TRBJ1-1,CASSPIGTEAFF,TGTGCCAGCAGCCCTATAGGCACTGAAGCTTTCTTT
TRBD2,-,TRBV19,TRBJ2-2,CASTASTSANTGELFF,TGTGCCAGTACCGCCTCGACTAGCGCGAACACCGGGGAGCTGTTTTTT
-,-,TRBV7-3,TRBJ2-3,CASSPQVAASTDTQYF,TGTGCCAGCAGCCCCCAGGTAGCAGCAAGCACAGATACGCAGTATTTT
-,-,TRBV12-3/TRBV12-4,TRBJ1-4,CASSLDQGEKLFF,TGTGCCAGCAGTTTAGACCAGGGTGAAAAACTGTTTTTT
TRBD1,-,TRBV11-2,TRBJ1-4,CASSPSTGVDEKLFF,TGTGCCAGCAGCCCGTCGACAGGGGTGGATGAAAAACTGTTTTTT
-,-,TRBV28,TRBJ2-3,CASSLSTDTQYF,TGTGCCAGCAGTTTGTCGACAGATACGCAGTATTTT
-,-,TRBV5-1,TRBJ2-2,CASSLGAGRVTGELFF,TGCGCCAGCAGCTTAGGTGCGGGGCGAGTAACCGGGGAGCTGTTTTTT
-,-,TRBV19,TRBJ2-1,CASSRRTANEQFF,TGTGCCAGTAGTCGTAGGACCGCCAATGAGCAGTTCTTC
-,-,TRBV12-3/TRBV12-4,TRBJ2-7,CASRMLGHYEQYF,TGTGCCAGCAGAATGTTGGGGCACTACGAGCAGTACTTC
TRBD2,few,TRBV4-1,TRBJ2-7,CASSQPGTSGRKYF,TGCGCCAGCAGCCAACCCGGGACTAGCGGTAGGAAGTACTTC
TRBD1,-,TRBV28,TRBJ1-6,CASRQGGSSYNSPLHF,TGTGCCAGCAGACAGGGGGGGAGCTCCTATAATTCACCCCTCCACTTT
-,-,TRBV2,TRBJ1-1,CASGAGDNTEAFF,TGTGCCAGTGGGGCGGGGGATAACACTGAAGCTTTCTTT
TRBD2,-,TRBV7-6,TRBJ2-1,CATSGGLAGGPGANEQFF,TGTGCCACGTCAGGGGGACTAGCGGGAGGGCCGGGCGCCAATGAGCAGTTCTTC
-,-,TRBV6-4,TRBJ1-3,CASSGRGFAGNTIYF,TGTGCCAGCAGCGGCAGAGGCTTCGCTGGAAACACCATATATTTT
-,-,TRBV7-8,TRBJ2-5,CASSFARPREAETQYF,TGTGCCAGCAGCTTCGCCCGTCCCAGGGAAGCGGAGACCCAGTACTTC
-,once,TRBV5-1,TRBJ1-1,CASSRRYNRGASTEAFF,TGCGCCAGCAGCCGCCGATACAATAGGGGGGCGAGCACTGAAGCTTTCTTT
TRBD1,-,TRBV29-1,TRBJ1-1,CSVGSRGLGTEAFF,TGCAGCGTTGGTTCCAGGGGGCTTGGCACTGAAGCTTTCTTT
TRBD2,-,TRBV7-9,TRBJ2-7,CASSAGTSGAYEQYF,TGTGCCAGCAGCGCGGGGACTAGCGGGGCCTACGAGCAGTACTTC
TRBD1,-,TRBV10-3,TRBJ1-2,CAISESGTGSYGYTF,TGTGCCATCAGTGAGTCAGGGACAGGGAGCTATGGCTACACCTTC
-,-,TRBV4-1,TRBJ1-1,CASSPMTGGDTEAFF,TGCGCCAGCAGCCCGATGACAGGAGGCGACACTGAAGCTTTCTTT
TRBD2,-,TRBV6-5,TRBJ2-1,CASSYRLAGGNEQFF,TGTGCCAGCAGTTATAGACTAGCGGGAGGGAATGAGCAGTTCTTC
-,-,TRBV7-3,TRBJ2-2,CASSLTGPRDTGELFF,TGTGCCAGCAGCTTAACTGGGCCACGGGACACCGGGGAGCTGTTTTTT
-,-,TRBV28,TRBJ2-7,CASSPPPGGRYEQYF,TGTGCCAGCAGTCCACCCCCGGGGGGCCGCTACGAGCAGTACTTC
-,-,TRBV7-8,TRBJ2-5,CASSLVPRVETQYF,TGTGCCAGCAGCTTAGTCCCAAGGGTGGAGACCCAGTACTTC
-,-,TRBV9,TRBJ1-4,CASSSQGLANEKLFF,TGTGCCAGCAGCTCTCAAGGTTTGGCTAATGAAAAACTGTTTTTT
-,-,TRBV27,TRBJ2-1,CASSLALHSYNEQFF,TGTGCCAGCAGTTTGGCTCTCCACTCCTACAATGAGCAGTTCTTC
-,-,TRBV7-2,TRBJ1-2,CASSWLPPLLGLRSYGYTF,TGTGCCAGCAGCTGGCTACCACCTTTGTTGGGTCTCAGGAGCTATGGCTACACCTTC
-,-,TRBV11-2,TRBJ1-1,CASSPQVRGTEAFF,TGTGCCAGCAGCCCCCAGGTTCGTGGCACTGAAGCTTTCTTT
-,-,TRBV11-2,TRBJ1-2,CASSVRNYGYTF,TGTGCCAGCTCTGTCCGAAACTATGGCTACACCTTC
-,-,TRBV21-1,TRBJ1-2,CASSKCLDRVKTPDYGYTF,TGTGCCAGCAGCAAATGCTTGGACCGAGTGAAGACTCCTGACTATGGCTACACCTTC
-,-,TRBV27,TRBJ1-4,CASSSQSATNEKLFF,TGTGCCAGCAGTTCACAGTCTGCAACTAATGAAAAACTGTTTTTT
TRBD1,-,TRBV9,TRBJ1-6,CASSALQGRPGNSPLHF,TGTGCCAGCAGCGCCCTACAGGGGCGCCCAGGGAATTCACCCCTCCACTTT
-,-,TRBV4-3,TRBJ1-5,CASSQDLGQPQHF,TGCGCCAGCAGCCAAGACCTCGGGCAGCCCCAGCATTTT
-,-,TRBV27,TRBJ2-7,CASSNPYSYEQYF,TGTGCCAGCAGTAACCCGTACTCCTACGAGCAGTACTTC
-,-,TRBV28,TRBJ1-1,CASSPALIGGSF,TGTGCCAGCAGCCCTGCCCTGATAGGAGGATCGTTT
-,-,TRBV20-1,TRBJ2-5,CSASAGSDQETQYF,TGCAGTGCTAGTGCAGGGTCAGACCAAGAGACCCAGTACTTC
-,-,TRBV18,TRBJ2-7,CASSLPPGEQYF,TGTGCCAGCTCACTGCCCCCCGGCGAGCAGTACTTC
TRBD2,once,TRBV4-1,TRBJ2-1,CASSQRGGSYNEQFF,TGCGCCAGCAGCCAACGCGGGGGGTCCTACAATGAGCAGTTCTTC
-,-,TRBV19,TRBJ1-1,CASSIAANWYTEAFF,TGTGCCAGTAGTATAGCGGCTAACTGGTACACTGAAGCTTTCTTT
TRBD2,once,TRBV24-1,TRBJ2-7,CATSDSGRDSYEQYF,TGTGCCACCAGTGATAGCGGGAGGGATTCCTACGAGCAGTACTTC
-,-,TRBV4-3,TRBJ1-1,CASRELGTLEAFF,TGCGCCAGCCGCGAGTTGGGGACCCTTGAAGCTTTCTTT
TRBD2,-,TRBV5-6,TRBJ2-1,CASSRTSGRTNEQFF,TGTGCCAGCAGCCGAACTAGCGGGAGAACCAATGAGCAGTTCTTC
-,-,TRBV27,TRBJ2-7,CASSLLSQPYEQYF,TGTGCCAGCAGTTTATTAAGCCAACCCTACGAGCAGTACTTC